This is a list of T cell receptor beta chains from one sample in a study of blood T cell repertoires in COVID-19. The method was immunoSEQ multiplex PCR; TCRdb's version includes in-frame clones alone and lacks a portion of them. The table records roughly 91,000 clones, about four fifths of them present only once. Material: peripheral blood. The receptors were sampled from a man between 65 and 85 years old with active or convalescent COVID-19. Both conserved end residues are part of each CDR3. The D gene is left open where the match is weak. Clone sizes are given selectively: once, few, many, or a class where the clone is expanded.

CDR3 protein: CASSSRLAGSTDTQYF; CDR3 DNA: TGTGCCAGCAGCTCCAGACTAGCGGGGAGCACAGATACGCAGTATTTT; D gene: TRBD2; J gene: TRBJ2-3; V gene: TRBV5-4; clone size: .
CDR3 protein: CASSFRGGNTEAFF; CDR3 DNA: TGTGCCAGCAGCTTTAGGGGGGGGAACACTGAAGCTTTCTTT; D gene: .; J gene: TRBJ1-1; V gene: TRBV7-9; clone size: once
CDR3 protein: CAWTPGDRRRGNTIYF; CDR3 DNA: TGTGCCTGGACTCCCGGGGACAGACGAAGAGGAAACACCATATATTTT; D gene: TRBD1; J gene: TRBJ1-3; V gene: TRBV30; clone size: .
CDR3 protein: CASSLAGRGYTF; CDR3 DNA: TGTGCCAGCAGTTTAGCAGGTCGAGGCTACACCTTC; D gene: .; J gene: TRBJ1-2; V gene: TRBV27; clone size: .
CDR3 protein: CASSPSDLHNSPLHF; CDR3 DNA: TGTGCCAGCAGCCCCAGCGACCTACATAATTCACCCCTCCACTTT; D gene: .; J gene: TRBJ1-6; V gene: TRBV27; clone size: .
CDR3 protein: CASSQDGGYNSPLHF; CDR3 DNA: TGTGCCAGCAGCCAAGACGGTGGCTATAATTCACCCCTCCACTTT; D gene: .; J gene: TRBJ1-6; V gene: TRBV3-1/TRBV3-2; clone size: .
CDR3 protein: CASSTGGRGYTF; CDR3 DNA: TGTGCCAGCAGTACAGGGGGTCGAGGCTACACCTTC; D gene: TRBD1; J gene: TRBJ1-2; V gene: TRBV6-2/TRBV6-3; clone size: .
CDR3 protein: CASILTRDSEAFF; CDR3 DNA: TGTGCCAGCATACTAACCCGGGACAGTGAAGCTTTCTTT; D gene: TRBD1; J gene: TRBJ1-1; V gene: TRBV12-3/TRBV12-4; clone size: few
CDR3 protein: CASSGQNTGELFF; CDR3 DNA: TGTGCCAGCAGTGGGCAGAACACCGGGGAGCTGTTTTTT; D gene: .; J gene: TRBJ2-2; V gene: TRBV2; clone size: .
CDR3 protein: CASSLGQGYGGYTF; CDR3 DNA: TGCGCCAGCAGCTTGGGACAGGGCTATGGGGGCTACACCTTC; D gene: TRBD1; J gene: TRBJ1-2; V gene: TRBV5-1; clone size: once
CDR3 protein: CASSQSGTGSNIQYF; CDR3 DNA: TGTGCCAGCAGTCAGTCCGGGACAGGGAGTAACATTCAGTACTTC; D gene: TRBD1; J gene: TRBJ2-4; V gene: TRBV6-2/TRBV6-3; clone size: .
CDR3 protein: CASSNKRSNTGELFF; CDR3 DNA: TGTGCCAGCTCCAATAAGAGATCGAACACCGGGGAGCTGTTTTTT; D gene: .; J gene: TRBJ2-2; V gene: TRBV2; clone size: .
CDR3 protein: CASSLGQGTETQYF; CDR3 DNA: TGTGCCAGTAGTCTGGGACAGGGGACAGAGACCCAGTACTTC; D gene: TRBD1; J gene: TRBJ2-5; V gene: TRBV19; clone size: .
CDR3 protein: CASRVGDRYNQPQHF; CDR3 DNA: TGTGCCAGCAGGGTCGGAGACAGGTATAATCAGCCCCAGCATTTT; D gene: .; J gene: TRBJ1-5; V gene: TRBV28; clone size: .
CDR3 protein: CASTPTPGVPYEQYF; CDR3 DNA: TGTGCCAGCACTCCCACCCCAGGGGTACCCTACGAGCAGTACTTC; D gene: .; J gene: TRBJ2-7; V gene: TRBV28; clone size: .
CDR3 protein: CASSLANRGPRQEFSEAFF; CDR3 DNA: TGCGCCAGCAGCTTGGCCAATCGCGGGCCGCGACAGGAATTTAGTGAAGCTTTCTTT; D gene: .; J gene: TRBJ1-1; V gene: TRBV5-1; clone size: .
CDR3 protein: CASSSQRRERTPYSNQPQHF; CDR3 DNA: TGTGCCAGCAGCTCACAACGGCGAGAGAGGACACCTTATAGCAATCAGCCCCAGCATTTT; D gene: .; J gene: TRBJ1-5; V gene: TRBV7-3; clone size: .